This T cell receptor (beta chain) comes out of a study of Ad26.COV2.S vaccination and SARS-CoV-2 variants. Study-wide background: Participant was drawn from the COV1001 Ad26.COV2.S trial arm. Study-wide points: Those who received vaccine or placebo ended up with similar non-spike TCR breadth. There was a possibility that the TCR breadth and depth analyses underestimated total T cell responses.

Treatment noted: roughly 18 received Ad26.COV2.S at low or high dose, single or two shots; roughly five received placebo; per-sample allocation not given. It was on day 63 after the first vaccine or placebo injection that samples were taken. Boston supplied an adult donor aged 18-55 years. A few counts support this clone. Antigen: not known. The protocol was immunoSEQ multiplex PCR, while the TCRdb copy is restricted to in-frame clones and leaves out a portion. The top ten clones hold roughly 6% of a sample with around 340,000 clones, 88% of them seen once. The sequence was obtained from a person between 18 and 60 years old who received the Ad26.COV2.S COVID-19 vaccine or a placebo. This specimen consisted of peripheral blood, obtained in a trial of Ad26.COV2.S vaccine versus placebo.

DNA for the CDR3: TGTGCCAGCAGTAGCGGACACTCAATAAGCTCCTACGAGCAGTACTTC. This codes for CASSSGHSISSYEQYF. The V and J genes are TRBV25-1 and TRBJ2-7; D could derive from TRBD1 or TRBD2 (5 bases each). The CDR3 covers 16 residues. Germline lookup yields CDR1 MGHDK and CDR2 SYGVNS. Trimming cost V 5 bases and J 0 bases, with 17 bases left between them.